Presented here are 21 T cell receptor beta chains from one specimen sequenced in a study of CD4 T cells in relation to SARS-CoV-2 and coronaviruses. The antigens for these receptors are not known. Unexposed donor CD4+ T cells date from about 2011-2018, before the COVID-19 pandemic. After around nine days of culture, CD4+ T cells were isolated. Sequencing used immunoSEQ multiplex PCR; TCRdb keeps in-frame clones, though not all of them. The sample carries 9,000 to 15,000 clones, around four fifths recorded once. Input material: CD4+ T cells from PBMCs, cultured in vitro. The receptors come from a human donor in good health.

This chain connects TRBV7-7 to TRBJ2-3, with D tentatively TRBD1 or TRBD2 (6 bases each). Germline V gives CDR1 SSHAT, CDR2 FNYEAQ (reference sequence). The V and J ends lost 5 bases and 0 bases respectively, with 12 bases between them. The CDR3 sequence is 15 residues long. The CDR3 sequence: CASSPQGTSTDTQYF. The CDR3 bases are TGTGCCAGCAGCCCCCAGGGGACTAGCACAGATACGCAGTATTTT.

A few counts support this clone. This sequence joins TRBV2 and TRBJ2-5; possible D gene TRBD2, 5 bases. Trimming stripped 11 bases from V and 4 bases from J, with 17 bases between. From germline, CDR1 is SNHLY and CDR2 FYNNEI. There are 13 residues in the CDR3. CDR3 in amino acids: CAGTGTRGETQYF. The CDR3 region has the DNA TGTGCCGGCACTGGTACCCGGGGAGAGACCCAGTACTTC.

This rearrangement joins TRBV7-3 to TRBJ1-1; tentative D call: TRBD1 (5 bases). Per the germline V gene, CDR1 is SGHTA and CDR2 is FQGTGA. The CDR3 covers 18 residues. Trimming took 5 bases from V and 1 from J, leaving 23 bases between them. This CDR3 reads CASSPTGEGPDENTEAFF. CDR3 DNA: TGTGCCAGCAGCCCCACGGGGGAGGGACCAGATGAGAACACTGAAGCTTTCTTT.

The count of this clone is one. This sequence joins TRBV11-2 and TRBJ1-5; 7 bases are a match to TRBD1. Germline V gives CDR1 SGHAT, CDR2 FQNNGV. V dropped 2 bases and J dropped 4; count of bases not matched to a gene: 5. This CDR3 spans 15 amino acids. CDR3 bases: TGTGCCAGCAGCTTAAGAGGGACAGCTAATCAGCCCCAGCATTTT. It is translated as CASSLRGTANQPQHF.

The chain uses TRBV3-1 (or the pseudogene TRBV3-2) and TRBJ2-3; D is unclear. V was trimmed by 0 bases and J by 1 base, leaving 11 bases between them. The germline gives CDR1 LGHDT, CDR2 YNNKEL (reference sequence). The CDR3 runs 16 residues. CDR3 region: CASSQDSPGGTDTQYF. The CDR3 region has the DNA TGTGCCAGCAGCCAAGATTCCCCCGGAGGCACAGATACGCAGTATTTT.

The rearrangement uses TRBV29-1 and TRBJ1-2, with D unclear. The V gene lost 3 bases and the J gene lost 0 bases, with 11 bases spanning the gap. Germline CDR1 reads SQVTM; CDR2 reads ANQGSEA. The CDR3 spans 14 residues. This CDR3 is CSVEADGTNYGYTF. CDR3 nucleotides: TGCAGCGTTGAGGCGGACGGCACTAACTATGGCTACACCTTC.

The chain links TRBV19 to TRBJ1-4; 9 positions agree with TRBD1. V was pared by 3 bases and J by 6 bases, with 2 bases of the junction left unmatched. This CDR3 region has 14 residues. The germline CDR1 and CDR2 sequences are LNHDA and SQIVND (reference sequence). CDR3 sequence (DNA): TGTGCCAGTAGTATCCGGGACAGGGATGAAAAACTGTTTTTT. This gives the protein CASSIRDRDEKLFF.

The chain links TRBV13 to TRBJ1-2, with D perhaps TRBD1 (6 bases). CDR1 and CDR2 (germline): PRHDT, FYEKMQ (reference sequence). V was pared by 4 bases and J by 3 bases, with 18 bases between. This CDR3 spans 16 amino acids. CDR3 region: CASSYIRERGDYGYTF. The DNA for the CDR3 is TGTGCCAGCAGCTACATCCGGGAGAGGGGGGACTATGGCTACACCTTC.

V is TRBV19 and J is TRBJ1-5, with D hard to call. The CDR3 has 16 residues. The germline V gene encodes CDR1 LNHDA and CDR2 SQIVND (reference sequence). Trimming pared 2 bases from V and 3 bases from J, leaving 14 bases between. CDR3 loop: CASSIIPSQINQPQHF. CDR3 sequence (DNA): TGTGCCAGTAGTATAATACCAAGTCAGATCAATCAGCCCCAGCATTTT.

This chain links TRBV5-8 with TRBJ1-6; possible D gene TRBD1, 5 bases. Germline loops: CDR1 SGHTS, CDR2 YDEGEE. The ends were cut back, 0 bases at V and 8 bases at J, with 9 bases in the middle. The CDR3 extends over 14 amino acids. This CDR3 reads CASSLGVGDSPLHF. The CDR3 nucleotides read TGTGCCAGCAGCTTGGGAGTAGGGGATTCACCCCTCCACTTT.

The genes are TRBV2 and TRBJ2-7, with 10 positions matching TRBD2. V was pared by 5 bases and J by 6 bases, with 4 bases of the junction left unmatched. Germline lookup yields CDR1 SNHLY and CDR2 FYNNEI. The CDR3 runs 13 residues. CDR3 loop: CASSSLAGVEQYF. CDR3 nucleotide sequence: TGTGCCAGCAGTTCGCTAGCGGGAGTCGAGCAGTACTTC.

This chain uses TRBV5-1 with TRBJ1-1; TRBD1 matches at 7 bases. The CDR3 extends over 13 amino acids. V lost 4 bases to trimming and J lost 3 bases; unmatched junction nucleotides: 3. Germline V gives CDR1 SGHRS, CDR2 YFSETQ. The CDR3 loop reads CASSPGTDTEAFF. CDR3 nucleotides: TGCGCCAGCAGCCCCGGGACAGACACTGAAGCTTTCTTT.

V usage is TRBV28 and J usage is TRBJ2-7; 12 bases are shared with TRBD1. The V gene end was trimmed by 5 bases and the J gene end by 6 bases; junction bases not matched to a gene: 8. The CDR3 spans 15 residues. Per germline, CDR1 MDHEN and CDR2 SYDVKM. The CDR3 protein is CASSPLGTGGSEQYF. The DNA for the CDR3 is TGTGCCAGCAGTCCCCTAGGGACAGGGGGCAGCGAGCAGTACTTC. Looking up the rest from reference TRBV28 and TRBJ2-7 gives the full variable domain: DVKVTQSSRYLVKRTGEKVFLECVQDMDHENMFWYRQDPGLGLRLIYFSYDVKMKEKGDIPEGYSVSREKKERFSLILESASTNQTSMYLCASSPLGTGGSEQYFGPGTRLTVT.

This chain uses TRBV3-1 (or the pseudogene TRBV3-2) with TRBJ2-7; 8 positions match TRBD1. V lost 0 bases to trimming and J lost 4 bases; unmatched junction nucleotides: 8. Germline assignment: CDR1 LGHDT and CDR2 YNNKEL (reference sequence). The CDR3 runs to 16 residues. CDR3 sequence (DNA): TGTGCCAGCAGCCAAGAAGAGGAGCAGGGGGCGTACGAGCAGTACTTC. Translation: CASSQEEEQGAYEQYF.

Here the CDR3 DNA reads TGTGCCAGCAGTTTAGGTAGGATCGGCTACACCTTC. Protein: CASSLGRIGYTF. This sequence joins TRBV28 and TRBJ1-2; no clear D. The CDR3 is 12 residues long. CDR1 is MDHEN, CDR2 SYDVKM, per germline. Trimming took 2 bases from V and 8 from J, leaving 9 bases between them.

J is TRBJ2-1 and V is TRBV20-1; D gene unclear. V was clipped by 3 bases and J by 6 bases, with 15 bases between them. The length of the CDR3 is 14 residues. In germline, CDR1 is DFQATT, CDR2 SNEGSKA (reference sequence). The CDR3: CSASDPGRSNEQFF. CDR3 DNA sequence: TGCAGTGCTAGTGATCCAGGACGGAGCAATGAGCAGTTCTTC.

The chain uses TRBV6-4 and TRBJ2-7; D ambiguous. The germline CDR1 and CDR2 sequences are MRHNA and SNTAGT. Trimming shortened V by 5 bases and J by 5 bases, and 13 bases separated the two germline ends. CDR3 size: 13 residues. CDR3 nucleotide sequence: TGTGCCAGCAGTAAAACCCCCGAAAACGAGCAGTACTTC. Translation gives CASSKTPENEQYF.

The chain has TRBV5-4 and TRBJ2-7; 9 bases are a match to TRBD2. CDR1 and CDR2 from the germline V gene are SGHNT and YYREEE (reference sequence). Trimming took 0 bases from V and 2 from J; bases not matched to a gene: 3. The CDR3 is made up of 15 amino acids. The CDR3 sequence: CASSLGTSVTYEQYF. The CDR3 DNA reads as TGTGCCAGCAGCTTGGGGACTAGCGTTACCTACGAGCAGTACTTC.

This clone was counted a single time. J is TRBJ1-6 and V is TRBV4-1; D may be TRBD1 (5 bases). From germline, CDR1 is MGHRA and CDR2 YSYEKL. The CDR3 loop spans 18 amino acids. V lost 0 bases, J lost 4 bases, and 16 bases lay in between. The CDR3 here is CASSQDRRENIYNSPLHF. As DNA, the CDR3 is TGCGCCAGCAGCCAAGATCGCAGGGAGAATATTTATAATTCACCCCTCCACTTT.

The chain employs TRBV5-4 and TRBJ2-3; 9 bases fit TRBD2. Germline CDR1 SGHNT, CDR2 YYREEE (reference sequence). Trimming cost V 6 bases and J 5 bases; bases outside gene matches: 7. This CDR3 comprises 14 residues. The CDR3 sequence is CASKAGGSIDTQYF. The CDR3 region has the DNA TGTGCCAGCAAAGCGGGGGGATCTATAGATACGCAGTATTTT.

This sequence joins TRBV3-1 (or the pseudogene TRBV3-2) and TRBJ2-1, with unresolved D. Germline-derived CDR1 and CDR2 are LGHDT and YNNKEL (reference sequence). The CDR3 loop spans 15 amino acids. Deletions cut 7 bases from V and 5 bases from J, with 18 bases between. This chain's CDR3 is CASTPAAHMDNEQFF. The CDR3 DNA sequence: TGTGCCAGCACCCCCGCCGCTCACATGGACAATGAGCAGTTCTTC.